The clone carrying this T cell receptor beta chain was detected only a few times. The antigen is unknown. Each sorted fraction was over 95% pure. The sample is drawn from a study of beta chain features in type 1 diabetes. The wider study: All samples together contributed 95 million to 110 million sorted cells for examination.

CDR3 length equals 10 residues. Germline assignment: CDR1 GTSNPN and CDR2 SVGIG (reference sequence). V lost 8 bases to trimming and J lost 3 bases, with 6 bases between them. Investigators reverse transcribed all isolated RNA, so they sequenced expressed TCRB transcripts. There were approximately 3.5 million reads on average in the naive, central memory and regulatory T cell samples. The protocol was immunoSEQ multiplex PCR, while the TCRdb copy is restricted to in-frame clones and leaves out a portion. The table lists hundreds of thousands of clones, about an eighth of them singletons. Study conclusions and caveats: Possible PCR preference for shorter templates applied equally to patients and controls. Within each of all four CD4+ subsets, Type 1 diabetes patients had TCRB CDR3s that were moderately but significantly shorter.

The clonotype originates from a man between 18 and 29 years old with type 1 diabetes. This chain links TRBV30 with TRBJ2-3; D uncertain. Sequencing used naive CD4+ T cells from blood. The CDR3 here is CAGSTDTQYF. CDR3 sequence (DNA): TGTGCCGGCTCTACAGATACGCAGTATTTT.